One sample yielded the 10 T cell receptor beta chains listed below, sequenced in a study of shared clonotypes between healthy human individuals. Terminally differentiated effector memory CD45RA+ cells were excluded from the naive CD8 cells, which were CD45RO-negative and positively selected for CCR7. TCRdb's copy holds only in-frame clones and misses some; the assay was immunoSEQ multiplex PCR. This sample has around 1.9 million clones, with about 94% found just once. Sample: naive CD8+ T cells from PBMCs. The receptor source for this set is a man between 18 and 29 years old in good health. Some clones in this sample may be carry-over from other donors' samples.

V gene TRBV4-3 combines with J gene TRBJ1-4; TRBD1 might be the D (6 bases). This CDR3 is 16 amino acids long. Deletions cut 0 bases from V and 3 bases from J, with 11 bases between. Germline V lookup: CDR1 LGHNA, CDR2 YSLEER. The CDR3, as DNA: TGCGCCAGCAGCCAAGAATTCGGGGGCCCTAATGAAAAACTGTTTTTT. Residues: CASSQEFGGPNEKLFF.

This chain links TRBV30 with TRBJ2-1; 8 nucleotides align to TRBD2. Germline CDR1 GTSNPN, CDR2 SVGIG (reference sequence). CDR3 length: 13 amino acids. J was trimmed by 8 bases and V by 4 bases; bases with no gene match: 7. CDR3 sequence (DNA): TGTGCCTGGACCCCCGGGGGGGGTTATGAGCAGTTCTTC. It yields the protein CAWTPGGGYEQFF.

The chain uses TRBV21-1 and TRBJ1-1. TRBV21-1 is given as a pseudogene. The CDR3 runs to 17 residues. The DNA for the CDR3 is TGTGCCAGCAGCAGCAGAACCGGTGAGGGGCGGGTTGGTGAAGCTTTCTTT. Its protein product is CASSSRTGEGRVGEAFF.

The chain couples TRBV27 to TRBJ1-2; D remains unclear. With 3 bases removed from V and 2 bases from J, the gap between germline ends came to 10 bases. This CDR3 spans 14 amino acids. Germline assignment: CDR1 MNHEY and CDR2 SMNVEV (reference sequence). The CDR3 loop is CASSFLRGNYGYTF. As DNA, the CDR3 is TGTGCCAGCAGTTTCTTACGCGGGAACTATGGCTACACCTTC.

The genes are TRBV7-2 and TRBJ2-7; a possible D gene is TRBD2 (5 bases). The CDR3 runs to 17 residues. Per the germline V gene, CDR1 is SGHTA and CDR2 is FQGNSA. The ends were cut back, 2 bases at V and 3 bases at J, with 20 bases in the middle. CDR3 protein: CASSLSNSGIGSYEQYF. For the CDR3, the DNA is TGTGCCAGCAGCTTATCTAATTCGGGAATAGGGAGCTACGAGCAGTACTTC.

V gene TRBV27 combines with J gene TRBJ2-7; TRBD1 is a possible D gene (5 bases). Deletions cut 5 bases from V and 5 bases from J, with 16 bases between. This CDR3 contains 14 residues. Germline lookup yields CDR1 MNHEY and CDR2 SMNVEV (reference sequence). The CDR3 region has the DNA TGTGCCAGCAGTCCCCGGGCCAGGGCACACGAGCAGTACTTC. Translating gives CASSPRARAHEQYF.

The rearrangement uses TRBV25-1 and TRBJ2-2, with a tentative D call TRBD1 (6 bases). Germline V gene lookup returns CDR1 MGHDK and CDR2 SYGVNS. CDR3 length: 16 residues. Trimming left V 6 bases short and J 5 bases short, with 19 bases between. DNA for the CDR3: TGTGCCAGCAGGGCCCCGGGACACCCATTTACCGGGGAGCTGTTTTTT. This gives the protein CASRAPGHPFTGELFF.

The rearrangement joins TRBV11-2 to TRBJ2-6; 9 nucleotides line up with TRBD1. The CDR3 sequence is 19 residues long. Germline-derived CDR1 and CDR2 are SGHAT and FQNNGV. V lost 5 bases and J lost 2; bases outside the gene matches: 13. Written as DNA, the CDR3 is TGTGCCAGCAGCCCTCTCCCGGGACAGGGAATAACTGGGGCCAACGTCCTGACTTTC. Encoded protein: CASSPLPGQGITGANVLTF.

The rearrangement joins TRBV4-2 to TRBJ2-7; tentative D call: TRBD2 (6 bases). Trimming stripped 0 bases from V and 3 bases from J, with 12 bases between. The germline V gene has CDR1 LGHNA and CDR2 YNFKEQ. There are 15 residues in the CDR3. The CDR3 loop is CASSQDFPGDYEQYF. Written as DNA, the CDR3 is TGTGCCAGCAGCCAAGACTTTCCGGGGGACTACGAGCAGTACTTC.

Remarks on this clone: The same CDR3 arises from other DNA sequences in this sample as well. CDR3 residues: CASSPGTGELFF. The CDR3, as DNA: TGTGCCAGTAGCCCCGGGACCGGGGAGCTGTTTTTT. This chain connects TRBV19 to TRBJ2-2; D is undetermined. V shed 6 bases and J shed 5 bases, with 7 bases lying between them. Germline V gene data show CDR1 as LNHDA and CDR2 as SQIVND (reference sequence). This CDR3 is 12 amino acids long. The whole variable domain, filled in from reference TRBV19 and TRBJ2-2, reads DGGITQSPKYLFRKEGQNVTLSCEQNLNHDAMYWYRQDPGQGLRLIYYSQIVNDFQKGDIAEGYSVSREKKESFPLTVTSAQKNPTAFYLCASSPGTGELFFGEGSRLTVL.